A single T cell receptor beta chain is shown here with its context. Its antigen is currently unknown. A read error may explain this, as a much larger clone is one base away. With roughly 500 ng total RNA as template and a constant-region primer, TCR beta cDNA was made. Modified slightly, ARM-PCR produced TCR beta libraries over three nested multiplex PCR rounds. TRBV1-TRBV30 forward primers and a C-beta reverse primer were used in the first two PCR rounds, which each ran for about 10 cycles. TCRdb re-derived calls from the multiplex PCR reads in MiXCR, one entry per CDR3 protein. Counted here are roughly 32,000 distinct CDR3 sequences, about three quarters occurring once; the ten biggest clones make up 35% to 40%. The data belong to a study of tumor-infiltrating lymphocytes in primary liver carcinoma. Study outcomes and limitations: Tumor top-250-clone fractions significantly exceeded those of blood (p = 0.039). About 7-25% of top clones, no more, were shared by all five regions.

This CDR3 comprises 13 residues. Germline CDR1 is SNHLY and CDR2 is FYNNEI. Trimming took 10 bases from V and 1 from J, leaving 13 bases between them. Both RNA and DNA were isolated together from roughly 20-30 mg of bulk tissue that had not been sorted. The rearrangement links TRBV2 to TRBJ1-1; the D gene is possibly TRBD1 (6 bases). The sample comprised liver tumor tissue from sampling region 5. The subset is: tumor region T5, tumor centre. This TCR came from a man aged 35 to 55 with primary liver carcinoma and hepatitis B virus infection. The CDR3 DNA reads as TGTGCCAACACCGGGACAACGAACACTGAAGCTTTCTTT. Translation: CANTGTTNTEAFF.